These T cell receptor beta chains were read from a single sample in a study of shared clonotypes between healthy human individuals. Assay used: immunoSEQ multiplex PCR; TCRdb lists only in-frame clones, some missing. The sample shows 1.5 million to 2.5 million clones, approximately 95% of them seen only once. Sequencing was done on a sample of naive CD8+ T cells sorted from blood. Every receptor here comes from a man younger than 35 in good health. CDR3s include the opening cysteine and the closing phenylalanine or tryptophan. A D gene is named only where the DNA matches it firmly. Not every row has a clone size; where given, it reads once, few, many or a size class.

d_call: TRBD2; v_call: TRBV27; j_call: TRBJ2-3; clone_size: .; cdr3_aa: CASSHGVPTSGRFEGTDTQYF; cdr3_nt: TGTGCCAGCAGTCACGGGGTCCCGACTAGCGGGAGATTTGAAGGCACAGATACGCAGTATTTT
d_call: .; v_call: TRBV11-2; j_call: TRBJ2-3; clone_size: .; cdr3_aa: CASSPRGGTDTQYF; cdr3_nt: TGTGCCAGCAGCCCTCGAGGGGGGACAGATACGCAGTATTTT
d_call: TRBD2; v_call: TRBV4-2; j_call: TRBJ2-5; clone_size: .; cdr3_aa: CASSQEFLAVETQYF; cdr3_nt: TGTGCCAGCAGCCAAGAATTCCTAGCGGTAGAGACCCAGTACTTC
d_call: .; v_call: TRBV9; j_call: TRBJ1-1; clone_size: .; cdr3_aa: CASSATQVQTNTEAFF; cdr3_nt: TGTGCCAGCAGCGCCACGCAGGTACAGACAAACACTGAAGCTTTCTTT
d_call: TRBD2; v_call: TRBV5-4; j_call: TRBJ2-1; clone_size: .; cdr3_aa: CASPGGDGPGLNNEQFF; cdr3_nt: TGTGCCAGCCCCGGGGGGGACGGCCCCGGGCTAAACAATGAGCAGTTCTTC
d_call: TRBD1; v_call: TRBV13; j_call: TRBJ2-3; clone_size: .; cdr3_aa: CASSPRTGGSTDTQYF; cdr3_nt: TGTGCCAGCAGCCCTCGGACAGGAGGAAGCACAGATACGCAGTATTTT
d_call: .; v_call: TRBV9; j_call: TRBJ2-7; clone_size: .; cdr3_aa: CASSDGVSYEQYF; cdr3_nt: TGTGCCAGCAGCGACGGGGTGAGCTACGAGCAGTACTTC
d_call: .; v_call: TRBV6-5; j_call: TRBJ1-1; clone_size: .; cdr3_aa: CASLEPGPEAFF; cdr3_nt: TGTGCCAGCTTGGAGCCAGGGCCTGAAGCTTTCTTT
d_call: .; v_call: TRBV30; j_call: TRBJ1-1; clone_size: .; cdr3_aa: CAWSSQGMLAFF; cdr3_nt: TGTGCCTGGAGTTCCCAGGGAATGTTAGCTTTCTTT
d_call: .; v_call: TRBV10-1; j_call: TRBJ2-2; clone_size: .; cdr3_aa: CASSEFVNGELFF; cdr3_nt: TGCGCCAGCAGTGAATTTGTAAACGGGGAGCTGTTTTTT
d_call: .; v_call: TRBV28; j_call: TRBJ1-5; clone_size: .; cdr3_aa: CASRRDETAQHF; cdr3_nt: TGTGCCAGCAGGCGGGATGAGACAGCCCAGCATTTT
d_call: TRBD1; v_call: TRBV5-8; j_call: TRBJ2-7; clone_size: .; cdr3_aa: CASSYGTAAYEQYF; cdr3_nt: TGTGCCAGCAGCTACGGGACAGCCGCCTACGAGCAGTACTTC
d_call: .; v_call: TRBV6-6; j_call: TRBJ2-2; clone_size: .; cdr3_aa: CASRAGANTGELFF; cdr3_nt: TGTGCCAGCAGGGCAGGGGCGAACACCGGGGAGCTGTTTTTT
d_call: .; v_call: TRBV11-2; j_call: TRBJ2-1; clone_size: once; cdr3_aa: CASSLGRLEQFF; cdr3_nt: TGTGCCAGCAGCTTAGGGCGACTAGAGCAGTTCTTC
d_call: .; v_call: TRBV7-9; j_call: TRBJ2-2; clone_size: once; cdr3_aa: CASSYRTERVTTGELFF; cdr3_nt: TGTGCCAGCAGCTACAGAACGGAGCGGGTGACCACCGGGGAGCTGTTTTTT
d_call: .; v_call: TRBV28; j_call: TRBJ2-5; clone_size: .; cdr3_aa: CASSLGELTDQQETQYF; cdr3_nt: TGTGCCAGCAGTTTAGGTGAACTCACCGATCAACAAGAGACCCAGTACTTC
d_call: .; v_call: TRBV15; j_call: TRBJ2-1; clone_size: .; cdr3_aa: CATGAGTSHNEQFF; cdr3_nt: TGTGCCACCGGGGCCGGGACTTCTCACAATGAGCAGTTCTTC
d_call: TRBD2; v_call: TRBV7-3; j_call: TRBJ2-2; clone_size: .; cdr3_aa: CASSLVSGGYTGELFF; cdr3_nt: TGTGCCAGCAGCTTAGTTAGCGGGGGTTACACCGGGGAGCTGTTTTTT
d_call: .; v_call: TRBV5-8; j_call: TRBJ2-7; clone_size: .; cdr3_aa: CASSWALDSFYEQYF; cdr3_nt: TGTGCCAGCAGCTGGGCACTGGACAGCTTCTACGAGCAGTACTTC
d_call: .; v_call: TRBV4-1; j_call: TRBJ1-4; clone_size: .; cdr3_aa: CASSQDPATTNEKLFF; cdr3_nt: TGCGCCAGCAGCCAAGATCCGGCTACAACTAATGAAAAACTGTTTTTT
d_call: .; v_call: TRBV7-6; j_call: TRBJ2-7; clone_size: .; cdr3_aa: CASSLELRYEQYF; cdr3_nt: TGTGCCAGCAGCTTAGAACTGAGGTACGAGCAGTACTTC
d_call: .; v_call: TRBV5-1; j_call: TRBJ2-7; clone_size: .; cdr3_aa: CASSLVGTYEQYF; cdr3_nt: TGCGCCAGCAGCTTGGTAGGTACCTACGAGCAGTACTTC
d_call: .; v_call: TRBV19; j_call: TRBJ1-3; clone_size: .; cdr3_aa: CASSRRQEFLNTIYF; cdr3_nt: TGTGCCAGTAGTAGGCGACAGGAGTTCCTAAACACCATATATTTT
d_call: .; v_call: TRBV5-6; j_call: TRBJ1-6; clone_size: .; cdr3_aa: CASSLSPASSYNSPLHF; cdr3_nt: TGTGCCAGCAGCTTGAGCCCCGCCAGCTCCTATAATTCACCCCTCCACTTT
d_call: TRBD1; v_call: TRBV7-9; j_call: TRBJ2-5; clone_size: .; cdr3_aa: CASSSSGARGYETQYF; cdr3_nt: TGTGCCAGCAGTTCCTCCGGGGCCAGGGGGTATGAGACCCAGTACTTC
d_call: .; v_call: TRBV4-3; j_call: TRBJ1-3; clone_size: .; cdr3_aa: CASSQDSEGESGNTIYF; cdr3_nt: TGCGCCAGCAGCCAAGATTCGGAGGGGGAGTCTGGAAACACCATATATTTT
d_call: .; v_call: TRBV5-1; j_call: TRBJ2-7; clone_size: .; cdr3_aa: CASSLRLPDYEQYF; cdr3_nt: TGCGCCAGCAGCTTGCGGCTGCCCGACTACGAGCAGTACTTC
d_call: TRBD2; v_call: TRBV4-1; j_call: TRBJ2-7; clone_size: .; cdr3_aa: CASSEGLAGVPYEQYF; cdr3_nt: TGCGCCAGCAGCGAGGGACTAGCGGGGGTTCCTTACGAGCAGTACTTC
d_call: .; v_call: TRBV6-5; j_call: TRBJ2-3; clone_size: .; cdr3_aa: CASSGGYPDTQYF; cdr3_nt: TGTGCCAGCAGTGGAGGTTACCCCGATACGCAGTATTTT
d_call: .; v_call: TRBV7-9; j_call: TRBJ2-7; clone_size: once; cdr3_aa: CASSLGPGASQAYEQYF; cdr3_nt: TGTGCCAGCAGCTTGGGACCCGGGGCTAGCCAAGCCTACGAGCAGTACTTC
d_call: .; v_call: TRBV27; j_call: TRBJ1-5; clone_size: few; cdr3_aa: CASSHYPNQPQHF; cdr3_nt: TGTGCCAGCAGCCATTATCCAAATCAGCCCCAGCATTTT
d_call: .; v_call: TRBV13; j_call: TRBJ2-6; clone_size: .; cdr3_aa: CASSQSPGWGTGANVLTF; cdr3_nt: TGTGCCAGCAGCCAATCCCCAGGTTGGGGAACGGGGGCCAACGTCCTGACTTTC
d_call: .; v_call: TRBV11-2; j_call: TRBJ2-7; clone_size: once; cdr3_aa: CASSLEGPYEQYF; cdr3_nt: TGTGCCAGCAGCTTAGAGGGGCCCTACGAGCAGTACTTC
d_call: TRBD1; v_call: TRBV19; j_call: TRBJ1-6; clone_size: few; cdr3_aa: CASSIAGGNNSPLHF; cdr3_nt: TGTGCCAGTAGTATCGCAGGGGGAAATAATTCACCCCTCCACTTT
d_call: .; v_call: TRBV30; j_call: TRBJ2-7; clone_size: once; cdr3_aa: CAWTGGTYEQYF; cdr3_nt: TGTGCCTGGACAGGGGGGACTTACGAGCAGTACTTC
d_call: .; v_call: TRBV2; j_call: TRBJ2-1; clone_size: .; cdr3_aa: CASSEGSNEQFF; cdr3_nt: TGTGCCAGCAGTGAGGGCTCCAATGAGCAGTTCTTC
d_call: .; v_call: TRBV9; j_call: TRBJ1-2; clone_size: once; cdr3_aa: CASSVEGRATYGYTF; cdr3_nt: TGTGCCAGCAGCGTAGAAGGCAGGGCAACCTATGGCTACACCTTC
d_call: .; v_call: TRBV7-6; j_call: TRBJ2-2; clone_size: .; cdr3_aa: CASSLGVIRVDTGELFF; cdr3_nt: TGTGCCAGCAGCTTAGGTGTCATACGAGTGGACACCGGGGAGCTGTTTTTT
d_call: .; v_call: TRBV28; j_call: TRBJ2-5; clone_size: .; cdr3_aa: CASSSDIPETQYF; cdr3_nt: TGTGCCAGCAGTTCCGACATTCCAGAGACCCAGTACTTC
d_call: .; v_call: TRBV27; j_call: TRBJ2-1; clone_size: .; cdr3_aa: CASSLRDSTYNEQFF; cdr3_nt: TGTGCCAGCAGTTTACGAGACAGTACCTACAATGAGCAGTTCTTC
d_call: .; v_call: TRBV14; j_call: TRBJ2-2; clone_size: .; cdr3_aa: CASSIGRNTGELFF; cdr3_nt: TGTGCCAGCTCCATCGGAAGAAACACCGGGGAGCTGTTTTTT
d_call: .; v_call: TRBV29-1; j_call: TRBJ2-7; clone_size: .; cdr3_aa: CSVEDGSGTYEQYF; cdr3_nt: TGCAGCGTTGAAGATGGGTCAGGGACCTACGAGCAGTACTTC
d_call: .; v_call: TRBV11-3; j_call: TRBJ2-1; clone_size: .; cdr3_aa: CASSLSGGGNEQFF; cdr3_nt: TGTGCCAGCAGCCTAAGTGGTGGGGGCAATGAGCAGTTCTTC
d_call: .; v_call: TRBV4-1; j_call: TRBJ2-7; clone_size: .; cdr3_aa: CASSQDQGTGSYEQYF; cdr3_nt: TGCGCCAGCAGCCAAGATCAGGGGACTGGATCCTACGAGCAGTACTTC